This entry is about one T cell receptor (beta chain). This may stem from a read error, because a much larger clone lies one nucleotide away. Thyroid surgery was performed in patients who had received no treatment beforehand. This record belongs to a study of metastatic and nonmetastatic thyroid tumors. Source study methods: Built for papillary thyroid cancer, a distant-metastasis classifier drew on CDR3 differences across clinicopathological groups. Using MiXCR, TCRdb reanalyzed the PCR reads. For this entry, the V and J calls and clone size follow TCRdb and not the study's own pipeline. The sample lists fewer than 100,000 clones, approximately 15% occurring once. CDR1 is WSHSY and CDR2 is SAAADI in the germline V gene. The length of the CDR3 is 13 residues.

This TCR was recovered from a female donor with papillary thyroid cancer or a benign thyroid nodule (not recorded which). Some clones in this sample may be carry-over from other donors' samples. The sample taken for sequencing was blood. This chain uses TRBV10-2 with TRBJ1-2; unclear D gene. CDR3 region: CASTLSFQRGYAF. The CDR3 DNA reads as TGCGCCAGCACCCTGAGTTTCCAGAGAGGCTACGCCTTC.